A single sample gave rise to the 22 T cell receptor beta chains below, sequenced in a study of cytomegalovirus exposure and HLA in healthy donors (dated by TCRdb to 2017 to 2019). Library prep was done by the immunoSEQ multiplex PCR assay. For the multiplex PCR, a mixture combining 60 forward primers for TCR Vbeta segments and 13 reverse primers for TCR Jbeta segments was used. TCRdb provides this immuneACCESS table in a form limited to in-frame rearrangements. Some clones are lacking; in checked studies, under half of them reflect an unresolved V gene, and why the rest are absent is not known. This specimen's table enumerates around 140,000 clones. The ten largest clones represent around 1.5% of the sample. The sample taken for sequencing was PBMCs. Every receptor here comes from a woman aged 50 to 65 in good health and CMV-seronegative.

The chain joins TRBV5-6 to TRBJ2-7; TRBD2 agrees at 11 bases. CDR3 length equals 15 residues. The germline CDR1 and CDR2 sequences are SGHDT and YYEEEE. V lost 0 bases to trimming and J lost 6 bases; unmatched junction nucleotides: 5. CDR3 loop: CASSLVLAGEVEQYF. For the CDR3, the DNA is TGTGCCAGCAGCTTGGTACTAGCGGGAGAGGTCGAGCAGTACTTC.

V usage is TRBV5-3 and J usage is TRBJ2-7, with 7 bases fitting TRBD1. TRBV5-3 is sorted into the ORF group, with uncertain function. V lost 4 bases to trimming and J lost 2 bases; unmatched junction nucleotides: 9. The CDR3 totals 15 residues. In nucleotides, the CDR3 is TGTGCCAGAAGCCGGAGGACAGGCGAACCCTACGAGCAGTACTTC. This sequence encodes CARSRRTGEPYEQYF.

The rearrangement links TRBV5-6 to TRBJ2-4; maybe TRBD1 (6 bases). V lost 2 bases and J 0 bases, leaving 12 bases between the germline ends. Germline assignment: CDR1 SGHDT and CDR2 YYEEEE. This CDR3 comprises 16 residues. The CDR3 here is CASSFQGLGAKNIQYF. The CDR3 DNA reads as TGTGCCAGCAGCTTTCAGGGGCTAGGAGCCAAAAACATTCAGTACTTC.

This sequence joins TRBV11-2 and TRBJ1-2, with D perhaps matching TRBD1 (6 bases). The germline V and J ends were trimmed by 5 bases and 8 bases, with 21 bases remaining between them. Germline V gives CDR1 SGHAT, CDR2 FQNNGV. The CDR3 covers 15 residues. CDR3 region: CASSPRAGTLTGYTF. The CDR3 coding sequence is TGTGCCAGCAGCCCCCGCGCCGGGACACTGACCGGCTACACCTTC.

The chain joins TRBV5-1 to TRBJ2-1; TRBD2 aligns across 9 bases. Germline trimming cut 4 bases from V and 0 bases from J; bases unmatched to any gene: 11. From germline, CDR1 is SGHRS and CDR2 YFSETQ. CDR3 length: 18 amino acids. The CDR3 region is CASSQPTGLASSYNEQFF. The CDR3 DNA reads as TGCGCCAGCAGCCAACCTACGGGACTAGCAAGCTCCTACAATGAGCAGTTCTTC.

The genes are TRBV12-5 and TRBJ2-1; D may be TRBD2 (6 bases). The CDR3 totals 17 residues. From germline, CDR1 is LGHNT and CDR2 FRNRAP. Trimming removed 1 base at V and 1 base at J, with 14 bases between. The CDR3 DNA follows: TGTGCTAGTGGTTTGGAATTAAAAGGAGGGTCCTACAATGAGCAGTTCTTC. Amino acids: CASGLELKGGSYNEQFF.

The V gene is TRBV7-6, the J gene TRBJ1-1; D unclear. V was clipped by 3 bases and J by 5 bases, with 13 bases between them. CDR1 SGHVS and CDR2 FNYEAQ come from the germline V gene. The CDR3 totals 14 residues. The CDR3, as DNA: TGTGCCAGCAGCTTTGGTTATCGCAGGACTGAAGCTTTCTTT. Translated, it gives CASSFGYRRTEAFF.

The V and J genes are TRBV25-1 and TRBJ1-4, with 7 bases aligning to TRBD1. The germline CDR1 and CDR2 sequences are MGHDK and SYGVNS. There are 17 residues in the CDR3. V dropped 0 bases and J dropped 3; count of bases not matched to a gene: 7. The CDR3 here is CASSEYPQGTANEKLFF. The CDR3 bases are TGTGCCAGCAGTGAATATCCCCAAGGGACAGCTAATGAAAAACTGTTTTTT.

The rearrangement uses TRBV27 and TRBJ2-7, with TRBD1 identical over 12 bases. The CDR3 has 15 residues. Germline trimming cut 0 bases from V and 4 bases from J; bases unmatched to any gene: 1. CDR1 is MNHEY and CDR2 is SMNVEV in the germline V gene (reference sequence). This CDR3 reads CASSLSGQGAYEQYF. CDR3 DNA: TGTGCCAGCAGTTTATCGGGACAGGGGGCTTACGAGCAGTACTTC.

This chain connects TRBV9 to TRBJ2-7; a weak D match, TRBD1 (5 bases). CDR3 length: 15 amino acids. V lost 2 bases and J lost 0, with 12 bases in between. Germline values: CDR1 SGDLS, CDR2 YYNGEE. The DNA of the CDR3 is TGTGCCAGCAGCGTTACGGACACGAGCTCCTACGAGCAGTACTTC. Protein product: CASSVTDTSSYEQYF. The variable domain in full, completed from reference TRBV9 and TRBJ2-7, reads DSGVTQTPKHLITATGQRVTLRCSPRSGDLSVYWYQQSLDQGLQFLIQYYNGEERAKGNILERFSAQQFPDLHSELNLSSLELGDSALYFCASSVTDTSSYEQYFGPGTRLTVT.

V gene TRBV27 combines with J gene TRBJ1-2; weak D call: TRBD1 (5 bases). Germline-derived CDR1 and CDR2 are MNHEY and SMNVEV (reference sequence). Trimming shortened V by 5 bases and J by 4 bases, and 26 bases separated the two germline ends. The CDR3 is made up of 18 amino acids. CDR3 DNA sequence: TGTGCCAGCAGTCTGACTTACGGACACCTCTCCACTGGCTATGGCTACACCTTC. This translates into CASSLTYGHLSTGYGYTF.

The chain uses TRBV5-1 and TRBJ2-5, with 10 bases identical to TRBD2. Germline V gene sequence: CDR1 SGHRS, CDR2 YFSETQ. The junction had 4 bases not matched to a gene; V was cut back by 0 bases and J by 2 bases. The CDR3 has 16 amino acids. CDR3 coding DNA: TGCGCCAGCAGCTTGGGGGTAGCGGGAGGTCAAGAGACCCAGTACTTC. This sequence encodes CASSLGVAGGQETQYF.

Regarding this clone: At the DNA level, this CDR3 is encoded by other sequences in the same sample as well. The rearrangement joins TRBV4-3 to TRBJ2-7; 8 bases match TRBD1. The germline V gene encodes CDR1 LGHNA and CDR2 YSLEER. This CDR3 spans 14 amino acids. J lost 2 bases, V lost 4 bases, and 4 bases had no gene match. CDR3 region: CASSPRTGTYEQYF. The DNA of the CDR3 is TGCGCCAGCAGCCCGCGGACAGGGACCTACGAGCAGTACTTC.

The chain uses TRBV5-4 and TRBJ2-3; TRBD1 aligns across 8 bases. CDR1 SGHNT and CDR2 YYREEE come from the germline V gene (reference sequence). V was pared by 4 bases and J by 4 bases, with 5 bases of the junction left unmatched. The CDR3 covers 14 residues. Here the CDR3 reads CASSPDRGADTQYF. In DNA, the CDR3 is TGTGCCAGCAGCCCCGACAGGGGAGCAGATACGCAGTATTTT.

The chain has TRBV5-4 and TRBJ1-2; D is perhaps TRBD1 (5 bases). Trimming shortened V by 2 bases and J by 4 bases, and 15 bases separated the two germline ends. CDR3 length equals 15 residues. Looked up from germline, CDR1 is SGHNT and CDR2 is YYREEE (reference sequence). The CDR3 loop is CASSFDSRTLYGYTF. In DNA form, the CDR3 reads TGTGCCAGCAGCTTCGATTCGCGGACACTCTATGGCTACACCTTC. Using reference TRBV5-4 and TRBJ1-2 for the parts outside the CDR3, the full variable domain is ETGVTQSPTHLIKTRGQQVTLRCSSQSGHNTVSWYQQALGQGPQFIFQYYREEENGRGNFPPRFSGLQFPNYSSELNVNALELDDSALYLCASSFDSRTLYGYTFGSGTRLTVV.

V is TRBV29-1 and J is TRBJ2-1, with TRBD2 matching 13 bases. This CDR3 is 14 amino acids long. Germline V gene sequence: CDR1 SQVTM, CDR2 ANQGSEA. Germline trimming cut 7 bases from V and 4 bases from J; bases unmatched to any gene: 4. Here the CDR3 DNA reads TGCAGCGGTCGGACTAGCGGGGGATACAATGAGCAGTTCTTC. Translation gives CSGRTSGGYNEQFF.

The chain links TRBV7-2 to TRBJ1-1; D is uncertain. Germline CDR1 reads SGHTA; CDR2 reads FQGNSA. V was shortened by 2 bases and J by 0 bases, with 7 bases between the two germline ends. The CDR3 loop spans 14 amino acids. The CDR3 spells CASSLWEMNTEAFF. The CDR3 DNA sequence: TGTGCCAGCAGCTTATGGGAGATGAACACTGAAGCTTTCTTT.

The rearrangement uses TRBV19 and TRBJ1-2, with D possibly being TRBD1 (5 bases). V was pared by 6 bases and J by 7 bases, with 15 bases between. CDR1 and CDR2 from the germline V gene are LNHDA and SQIVND (reference sequence). The CDR3 extends over 13 amino acids. The CDR3 sequence is CASSRAERPGYTF. The CDR3 DNA reads TGTGCCAGTAGCAGGGCGGAAAGGCCTGGCTACACCTTC. The full variable domain, with the rest looked up from reference TRBV19 and TRBJ1-2, is DGGITQSPKYLFRKEGQNVTLSCEQNLNHDAMYWYRQDPGQGLRLIYYSQIVNDFQKGDIAEGYSVSREKKESFPLTVTSAQKNPTAFYLCASSRAERPGYTFGSGTRLTVV.

The chain employs TRBV4-2 and TRBJ1-6; TRBD1 is a possible D gene (5 bases). The ends were cut back, 1 base at V and 2 bases at J, with 12 bases in the middle. The germline gives CDR1 LGHNA, CDR2 YNFKEQ. This CDR3 is 17 amino acids long. The CDR3 sequence: CASSQGVGGTYNSPLHF. DNA for the CDR3: TGTGCCAGCAGCCAAGGGGTCGGGGGGACCTATAATTCACCCCTCCACTTT.

V is TRBV6-6 and J is TRBJ1-5, with TRBD1 matching 7 bases. Trimming removed 7 bases from V and 1 base from J; junction bases left unmatched: 10. CDR1 MNHNY and CDR2 SVGAGI come from the germline V gene (reference sequence). The CDR3 has 16 residues. CDR3 DNA sequence: TGTGCCAGCAATGGGGCAGGGGGTCAGAGCAATCAGCCCCAGCATTTT. This codes for CASNGAGGQSNQPQHF.

The V gene is TRBV6-5, the J gene TRBJ2-1; D is perhaps TRBD1 (7 bases). The germline V gene has CDR1 MNHEY and CDR2 SVGAGI. The germline V and J ends were trimmed by 2 bases and 2 bases, with 10 bases remaining between them. There are 15 residues in the CDR3. The CDR3 coding sequence is TGTGCCAGCAGTTACGGGGGGACAGCCTACAATGAGCAGTTCTTC. Encoded protein: CASSYGGTAYNEQFF.

The rearrangement links TRBV30 to TRBJ1-1; the D gene is possibly TRBD1 (5 bases). Germline V gives CDR1 GTSNPN, CDR2 SVGIG (reference sequence). CDR3 length: 15 residues. V lost 3 bases and J 2 bases, leaving 16 bases between the germline ends. The CDR3 sequence is CAWRGRGLVNTEAFF. CDR3 in DNA: TGTGCCTGGAGGGGTAGGGGCTTAGTCAACACTGAAGCTTTCTTT. The whole variable domain, filled in from reference TRBV30 and TRBJ1-1, reads SQTIHQWPATLVQPVGSPLSLECTVEGTSNPNLYWYRQAAGRGLQLLFYSVGIGQISSEVPQNLSASRPQDRQFILSSKKLLLSDSGFYLCAWRGRGLVNTEAFFGQGTRLTVV.